This TCR beta chain was obtained from a study of blood T cell repertoires in COVID-19. Overall study context: Both acute and convalescent COVID-19 samples were obtained from the United States, Italy and Spain. PBMCs, B-cell-depleted T cells, or T cells were the source of the cDNA or gDNA that made up the material.

Study processing details: Scientists estimated how many nucleated cells there were by amplifying reference gene primers. The method was immunoSEQ multiplex PCR; TCRdb's version includes in-frame clones alone and lacks a portion of them. V and J calls and clone size are those listed in that table; D and trimming were worked out from the DNA. Of under 120,000 clones in the sample, less than 80% are singletons; the top ten hold 20% to 25%. The germline CDR1 and CDR2 sequences are SGHVS and FNYEAQ. V dropped 0 bases and J dropped 10 bases, with 10 bases sitting between them. There are 14 residues in the CDR3.

The receptor comes from a man between 65 and 85 years old with active or convalescent COVID-19. Sequences were obtained from peripheral blood. The J gene is TRBJ1-6, the V gene TRBV7-6; tentative D call: TRBD1 (5 bases). The CDR3 spells CASSLAVGQSPLHF. In DNA, the CDR3 is TGTGCCAGCAGCTTAGCGGTGGGGCAATCACCCCTCCACTTT.